The 5 T cell receptor beta chains below were found in one sample sequenced in a study of blood T cell repertoires in COVID-19. Some clones are missing from TCRdb's copy, which holds only in-frame ones; the method was immunoSEQ multiplex PCR. The sample consists of over 300,000 clones, 70% to 90% of them appearing once. Input material: PBMCs or T cells enriched from blood (not recorded which). All receptors derive from a woman between 40 and 55 years old who had recovered from COVID-19.

The chain couples TRBV5-1 to TRBJ1-1; tentative D call: TRBD1 (6 bases). Germline values: CDR1 SGHRS, CDR2 YFSETQ. Trimming cost V 4 bases and J 0 bases, with 13 bases left between them. This CDR3 comprises 15 residues. CDR3 sequence reads: CASSIGAGVNTEAFF. The CDR3 DNA follows: TGCGCCAGCAGCATCGGGGCAGGGGTGAACACTGAAGCTTTCTTT.

The rearrangement uses TRBV14 and TRBJ2-7, with 7 positions matching TRBD1. This CDR3 has 14 residues. In germline, CDR1 is SGHDN, CDR2 FVKESK. V gave up 5 bases and J gave up 5 bases; unmatched junction bases: 9. The CDR3 DNA follows: TGTGCCAGCAGCGCTTATTACACAGGGGACGAGCAGTACTTC. Translation: CASSAYYTGDEQYF.

The rearrangement links TRBV14 to TRBJ2-7, with D perhaps TRBD2 (5 bases). The CDR3 has 11 residues. Germline V lookup: CDR1 SGHDN, CDR2 FVKESK. With 1 base removed from V and 7 bases from J, the gap between germline ends came to 5 bases. CDR3 DNA: TGTGCCAGCAGCCAAGGGAGGGAGCAGTACTTC. It translates to CASSQGREQYF.

The chain uses TRBV7-2 and TRBJ2-3; 8 bases agree with TRBD2. CDR3 length equals 14 residues. The V gene end was trimmed by 3 bases and the J gene end by 3 bases; junction bases not matched to a gene: 2. From germline, CDR1 is SGHTA and CDR2 FQGNSA. CDR3 sequence (DNA): TGTGCCAGCAGCTTTCGGGGGGGAACAGATACGCAGTATTTT. It is translated as CASSFRGGTDTQYF.

This clone was seen a single time. The gene calls are TRBV24-1 and TRBJ2-3, with D possibly TRBD1 on 6 matching bases. Germline V gene sequence: CDR1 KGHDR, CDR2 SFDVKD. The CDR3 extends over 15 amino acids. Between the trimmed V and J ends, which lost 8 bases and 7 bases, there was a span of 21 bases. CDR3: CATTRDIRPRNTQYF. The CDR3 DNA reads TGTGCCACCACCCGGGACATACGCCCGAGGAATACGCAGTATTTT.